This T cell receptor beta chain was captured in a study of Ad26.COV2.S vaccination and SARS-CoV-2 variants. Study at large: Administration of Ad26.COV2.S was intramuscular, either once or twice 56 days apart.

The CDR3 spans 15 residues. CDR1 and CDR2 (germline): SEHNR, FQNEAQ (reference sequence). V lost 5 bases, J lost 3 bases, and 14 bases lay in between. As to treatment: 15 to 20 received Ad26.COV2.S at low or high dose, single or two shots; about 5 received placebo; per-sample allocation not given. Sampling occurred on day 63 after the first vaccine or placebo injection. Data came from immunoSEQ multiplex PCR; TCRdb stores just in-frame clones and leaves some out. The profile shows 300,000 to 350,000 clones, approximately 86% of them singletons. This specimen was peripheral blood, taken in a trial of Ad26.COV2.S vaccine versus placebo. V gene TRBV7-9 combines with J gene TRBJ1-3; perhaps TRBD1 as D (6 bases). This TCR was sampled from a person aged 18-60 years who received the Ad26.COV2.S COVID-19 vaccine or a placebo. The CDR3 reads CASSIPGGIGNTIYF. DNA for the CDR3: TGTGCCAGCAGCATCCCCGGGGGCATTGGAAACACCATATATTTT.